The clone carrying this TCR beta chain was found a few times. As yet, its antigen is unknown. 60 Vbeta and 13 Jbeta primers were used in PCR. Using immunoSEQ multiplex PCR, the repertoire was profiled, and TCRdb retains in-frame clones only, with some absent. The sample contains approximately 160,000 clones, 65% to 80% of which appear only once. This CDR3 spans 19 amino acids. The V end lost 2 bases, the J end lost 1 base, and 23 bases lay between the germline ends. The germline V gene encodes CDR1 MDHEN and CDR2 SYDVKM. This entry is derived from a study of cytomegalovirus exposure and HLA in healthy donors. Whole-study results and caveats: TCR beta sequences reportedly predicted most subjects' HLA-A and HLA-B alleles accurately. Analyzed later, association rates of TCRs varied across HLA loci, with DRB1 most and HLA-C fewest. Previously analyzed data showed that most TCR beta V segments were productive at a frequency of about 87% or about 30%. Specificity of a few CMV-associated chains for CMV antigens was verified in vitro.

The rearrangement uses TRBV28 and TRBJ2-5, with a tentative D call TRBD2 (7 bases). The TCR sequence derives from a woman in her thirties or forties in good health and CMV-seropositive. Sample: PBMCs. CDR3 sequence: CASSLRGTGTTLAQETQYF. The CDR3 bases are TGTGCCAGCAGTTTAAGGGGGACCGGGACTACCCTAGCCCAAGAGACCCAGTACTTC.